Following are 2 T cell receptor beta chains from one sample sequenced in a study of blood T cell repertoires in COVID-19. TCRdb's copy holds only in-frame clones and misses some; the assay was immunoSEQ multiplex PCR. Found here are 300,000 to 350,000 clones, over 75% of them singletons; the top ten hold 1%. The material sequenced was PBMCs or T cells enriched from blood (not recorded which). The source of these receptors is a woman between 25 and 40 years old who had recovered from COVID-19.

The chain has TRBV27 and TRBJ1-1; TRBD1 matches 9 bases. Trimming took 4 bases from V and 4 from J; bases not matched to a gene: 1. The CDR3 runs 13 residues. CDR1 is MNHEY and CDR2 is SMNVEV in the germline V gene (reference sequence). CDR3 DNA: TGTGCCAGCAGTTGGACAGGGGCCACTGAAGCTTTCTTT. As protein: CASSWTGATEAFF.

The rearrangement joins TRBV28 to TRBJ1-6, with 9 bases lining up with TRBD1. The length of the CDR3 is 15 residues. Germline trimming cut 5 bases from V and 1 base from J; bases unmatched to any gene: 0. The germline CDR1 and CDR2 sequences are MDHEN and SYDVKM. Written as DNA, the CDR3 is TGTGCCAGCAGTGGACAGGGGTCCTATAATTCACCCCTCCACTTT. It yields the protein CASSGQGSYNSPLHF.